This record concerns one T cell receptor beta chain sequence. The target antigen is unknown. It was with 60 Vbeta and 13 Jbeta primers that the PCR ran. The protocol was immunoSEQ multiplex PCR, while the TCRdb copy is restricted to in-frame clones and leaves out a portion. The sample records under 200,000 clones, 82% being singletons. This entry belongs to a study of cytomegalovirus exposure and HLA in healthy donors. Notes on the study in general: The authors listed 180 or so TCR beta chains as cytomegalovirus-associated. There were reportedly fewer N-insertions in an Asian-associated ancestry cluster than the approximately 670-donor mean, in a later analysis.

This CDR3 has 15 residues. CDR1 is MGHRA and CDR2 is YSYEKL in the germline V gene. The ends were cut back, 0 bases at V and 2 bases at J, with 9 bases in the middle. This chain links TRBV4-1 with TRBJ2-3; possible D gene TRBD2, 5 bases. Sample: PBMCs. The TCR sequence derives from a woman between 18 and 30 years old in good health and CMV-seronegative. This CDR3 is CASSQEQRITDTQYF. For the CDR3, the DNA is TGCGCCAGCAGCCAAGAACAGCGGATCACAGATACGCAGTATTTT.